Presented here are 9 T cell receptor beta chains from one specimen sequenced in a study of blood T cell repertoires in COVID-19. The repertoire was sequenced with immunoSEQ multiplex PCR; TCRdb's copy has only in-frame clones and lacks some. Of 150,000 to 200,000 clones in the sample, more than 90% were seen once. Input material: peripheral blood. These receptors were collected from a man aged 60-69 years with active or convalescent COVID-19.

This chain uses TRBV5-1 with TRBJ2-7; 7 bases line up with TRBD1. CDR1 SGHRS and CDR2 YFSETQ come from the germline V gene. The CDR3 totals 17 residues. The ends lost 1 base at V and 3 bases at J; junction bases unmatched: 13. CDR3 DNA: TGCGCCAGCAGCTTGCTGGAAATCTTCAGGGGGAACTACGAGCAGTACTTC. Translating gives CASSLLEIFRGNYEQYF. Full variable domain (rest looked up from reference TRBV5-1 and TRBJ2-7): KAGVTQTPRYLIKTRGQQVTLSCSPISGHRSVSWYQQTPGQGLQFLFEYFSETQRNKGNFPGRFSGRQFSNSRSEMNVSTLELGDSALYLCASSLLEIFRGNYEQYFGPGTRLTVT.

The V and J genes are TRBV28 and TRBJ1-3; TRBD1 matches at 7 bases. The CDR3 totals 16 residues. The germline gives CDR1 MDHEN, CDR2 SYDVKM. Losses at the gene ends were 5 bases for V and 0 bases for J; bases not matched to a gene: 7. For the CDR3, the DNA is TGTGCCAGCAGTACGGACAGGCCCCTCTCTGGAAACACCATATATTTT. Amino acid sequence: CASSTDRPLSGNTIYF.

The CDR3 protein is CASSQGGGAFF. As DNA, the CDR3 is TGTGCCAGCAGCCAAGGTGGCGGAGCTTTCTTT. The chain combines TRBV3-1 (or the pseudogene TRBV3-2) with TRBJ1-1, with unresolved D. The CDR3 is 11 amino acids. Deletions cut 1 base from V and 10 bases from J, with 7 bases between. CDR1 and CDR2 (germline): LGHDT, YNNKEL (reference sequence).

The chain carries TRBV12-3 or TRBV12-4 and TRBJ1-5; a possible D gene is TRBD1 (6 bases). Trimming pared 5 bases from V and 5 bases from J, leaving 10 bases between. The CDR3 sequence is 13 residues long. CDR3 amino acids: CASSADRHQPQHF. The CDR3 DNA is TGTGCCAGCAGTGCGGACAGACATCAGCCCCAGCATTTT.

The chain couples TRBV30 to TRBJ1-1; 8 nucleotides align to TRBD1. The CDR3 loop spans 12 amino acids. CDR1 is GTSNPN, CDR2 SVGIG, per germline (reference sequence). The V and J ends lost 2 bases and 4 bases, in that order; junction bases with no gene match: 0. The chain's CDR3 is CAWSTGGTEAFF. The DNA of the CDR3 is TGTGCCTGGAGTACAGGGGGCACTGAAGCTTTCTTT.

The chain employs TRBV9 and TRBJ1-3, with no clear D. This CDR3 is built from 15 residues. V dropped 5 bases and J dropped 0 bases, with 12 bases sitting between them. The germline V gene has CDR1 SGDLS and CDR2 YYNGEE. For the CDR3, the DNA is TGTGCCAGCAGTAAGGACTCGAGCTCTGGAAACACCATATATTTT. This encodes CASSKDSSSGNTIYF.

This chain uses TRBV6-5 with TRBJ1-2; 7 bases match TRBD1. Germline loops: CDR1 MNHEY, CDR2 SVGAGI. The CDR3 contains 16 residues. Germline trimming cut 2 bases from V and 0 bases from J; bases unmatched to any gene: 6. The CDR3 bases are TGTGCCAGCAGTTACCTACAGGGGACAGCTAACTATGGCTACACCTTC. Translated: CASSYLQGTANYGYTF.

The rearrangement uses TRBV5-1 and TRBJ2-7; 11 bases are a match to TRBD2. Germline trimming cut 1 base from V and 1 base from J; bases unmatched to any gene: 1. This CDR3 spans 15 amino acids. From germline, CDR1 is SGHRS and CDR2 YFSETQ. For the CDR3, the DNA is TGCGCCAGCAGCTTGTCTAGCGGGAGGTCCTACGAGCAGTACTTC. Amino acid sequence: CASSLSSGRSYEQYF.

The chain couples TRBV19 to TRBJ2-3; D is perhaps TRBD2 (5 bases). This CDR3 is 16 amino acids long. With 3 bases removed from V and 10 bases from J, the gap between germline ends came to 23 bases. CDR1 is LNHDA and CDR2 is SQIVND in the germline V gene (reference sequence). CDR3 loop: CASSISRGGYFPAQYF. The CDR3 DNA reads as TGTGCCAGTAGTATCTCCCGAGGCGGGTACTTCCCCGCGCAGTATTTT. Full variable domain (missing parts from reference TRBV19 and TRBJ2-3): DGGITQSPKYLFRKEGQNVTLSCEQNLNHDAMYWYRQDPGQGLRLIYYSQIVNDFQKGDIAEGYSVSREKKESFPLTVTSAQKNPTAFYLCASSISRGGYFPAQYFGPGTRLTVL.